This TCR beta chain was sequenced during a study of shared clonotypes between healthy human individuals. Study conclusions and caveats: There were few donors, and this limited the genetic and exposure-history diversity represented. Relative to their counterparts shared across all four donors, non-shared clonotypes exhibited diminished generation probabilities. Apart from blood, nothing was sampled; tissue repertoires likely differ.

CDR3 length equals 16 residues. After removal of 3 bases from V and 6 bases from J, the junction contained 10 bases not matched to a gene. From germline, CDR1 is SGHNT and CDR2 YYREEE (reference sequence). It was at deep level that the assay was run. Sequenced by immunoSEQ multiplex PCR; TCRdb stores in-frame clones only, minus some. The sample records some 2.4 million clones, 93% being singletons. With regard to this clone: Antigen unknown.

The V and J genes are TRBV5-4 and TRBJ2-7; TRBD2 matches 12 bases. Input material: naive CD4+ T cells from PBMCs. Specified subset: CD45RA+ positively selected. The clonotype originates from a man aged 18 to 29 in good health. Some clones in this sample may be carry-over from other donors' samples. The CDR3 coding sequence is TGTGCCAGCAGCTACCCGGGACTAGCGGGTGATGGCGAGCAGTACTTC. As protein: CASSYPGLAGDGEQYF.